Each of the 8 T cell receptor beta chains below was sequenced from the same sample in a study of blood T cell repertoires in COVID-19. The protocol was immunoSEQ multiplex PCR, while the TCRdb copy is restricted to in-frame clones and leaves out a portion. The sample has about 92,000 clones, roughly 89% seen once. The sequenced sample consisted of peripheral blood. The receptors derive from a woman aged 60 to 75 with COVID-19, enrolled during active disease.

J is TRBJ1-1 and V is TRBV4-2, with D perhaps matching TRBD1 (6 bases). The germline V gene encodes CDR1 LGHNA and CDR2 YNFKEQ. This CDR3 contains 15 residues. V was shortened by 0 bases and J by 1 base, with 9 bases between the two germline ends. The CDR3 sequence: CASSQDTGTNTEAFF. The CDR3 nucleotides read TGTGCCAGCAGCCAAGATACAGGGACGAACACTGAAGCTTTCTTT.

CDR3 nucleotide sequence: TGTGCCAGCAGCCCCCACCCGGCGGCAGTTATCCCACACACTGAAGCTTTCTTT. It codes for CASSPHPAAVIPHTEAFF. This rearrangement joins TRBV3-1 (or the pseudogene TRBV3-2) to TRBJ1-1; unclear D gene. Germline-derived CDR1 and CDR2 are LGHDT and YNNKEL (reference sequence). The V and J ends lost 4 bases and 3 bases respectively, with 24 bases between them. The CDR3 is 18 residues long.

The chain employs TRBV6-2 or TRBV6-3 and TRBJ1-5; 9 bases are a match to TRBD1. V was pared by 5 bases and J by 6 bases, with 5 bases of the junction left unmatched. CDR3 size: 14 residues. The germline gives CDR1 MNHEY, CDR2 SVGEGT. CDR3 amino acids: CASSGTGGGQPQHF. The CDR3, as DNA: TGTGCCAGCAGTGGCACAGGGGGCGGTCAGCCCCAGCATTTT.

This chain joins TRBV30 and TRBJ1-2; possible D gene TRBD1, 6 bases. The V gene lost 4 bases and the J gene lost 2 bases, with 17 bases spanning the gap. The germline gives CDR1 GTSNPN, CDR2 SVGIG (reference sequence). This CDR3 is 15 amino acids long. The DNA of the CDR3 is TGTGCCTGGAATCGCCAGGGGTTGGGGAACTATGGCTACACCTTC. Translating gives CAWNRQGLGNYGYTF.

The CDR3 is CASRLTGEGTEAFF. The CDR3 region has the DNA TGTGCCAGCAGGTTGACAGGGGAAGGCACTGAAGCTTTCTTT. The chain couples TRBV2 to TRBJ1-1; TRBD1 matches 8 bases. Germline CDR1 is SNHLY and CDR2 is FYNNEI. The trim removed 6 bases at V and 4 bases at J, leaving 7 bases unmatched. This CDR3 contains 14 residues.

Only one count was recorded for this clone. This sequence joins TRBV6-5 and TRBJ1-1, with unresolved D. The V gene lost 4 bases and the J gene lost 3 bases, with 12 bases spanning the gap. The CDR3 loop spans 14 amino acids. Germline CDR1 is MNHEY and CDR2 is SVGAGI. The chain's CDR3 is CASSSQPRDTEAFF. In nucleotides, the CDR3 is TGTGCCAGCAGTTCGCAGCCTCGGGACACTGAAGCTTTCTTT.

The chain joins TRBV6-5 to TRBJ1-1; D possibly corresponds to TRBD1 (6 bases). Trimming shortened V by 2 bases and J by 6 bases, and 13 bases separated the two germline ends. The CDR3 runs to 14 residues. CDR1 is MNHEY and CDR2 is SVGAGI in the germline V gene. The CDR3 loop is CASSYAGVRSEAFF. DNA of the CDR3: TGTGCCAGCAGTTACGCAGGGGTTCGGTCTGAAGCTTTCTTT.

This rearrangement joins TRBV6-1 to TRBJ2-2; D remains unclear. With 2 bases removed from V and 0 bases from J, the gap between germline ends came to 7 bases. CDR3 length: 15 residues. Germline V gene sequence: CDR1 MNHNS, CDR2 SASEGT. The CDR3 DNA reads TGTGCCAGCAGTGAACAAAACACGAACACCGGGGAGCTGTTTTTT. This translates into CASSEQNTNTGELFF.